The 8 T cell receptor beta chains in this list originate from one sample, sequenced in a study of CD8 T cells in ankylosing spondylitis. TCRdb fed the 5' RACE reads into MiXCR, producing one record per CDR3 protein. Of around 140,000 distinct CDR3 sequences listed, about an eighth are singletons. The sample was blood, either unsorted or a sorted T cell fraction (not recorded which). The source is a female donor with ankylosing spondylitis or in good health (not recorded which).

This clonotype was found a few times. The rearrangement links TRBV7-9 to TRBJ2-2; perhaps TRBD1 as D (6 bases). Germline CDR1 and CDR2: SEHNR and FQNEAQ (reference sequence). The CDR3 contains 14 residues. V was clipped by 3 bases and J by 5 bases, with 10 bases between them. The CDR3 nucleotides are TGTGCCAGCAGCTTCTACAGGGAGACCGGGGAGCTGTTTTTT. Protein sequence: CASSFYRETGELFF. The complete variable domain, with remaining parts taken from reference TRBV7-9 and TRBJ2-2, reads DTGVSQNPRHKITKRGQNVTFRCDPISEHNRLYWYRQTLGQGPEFLTYFQNEAQLEKSRLLSDRFSAERPKGSFSTLEIQRTEQGDSAMYLCASSFYRETGELFFGEGSRLTVL.

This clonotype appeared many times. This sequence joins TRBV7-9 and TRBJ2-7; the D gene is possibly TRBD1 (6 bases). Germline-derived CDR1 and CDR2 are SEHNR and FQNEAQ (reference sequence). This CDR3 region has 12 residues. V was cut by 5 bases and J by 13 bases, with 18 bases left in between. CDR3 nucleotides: TGTGCCAGCAGCCTCCGGGACACGGGTAATTACTTC. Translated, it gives CASSLRDTGNYF.

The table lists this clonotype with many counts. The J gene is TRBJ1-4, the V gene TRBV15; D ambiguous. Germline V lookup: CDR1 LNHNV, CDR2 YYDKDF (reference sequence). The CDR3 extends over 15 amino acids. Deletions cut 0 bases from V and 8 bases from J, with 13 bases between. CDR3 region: CATSREVGGGEKLFF. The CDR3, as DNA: TGTGCCACCAGCAGAGAGGTGGGAGGAGGGGAAAAACTGTTTTTT.

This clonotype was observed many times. This chain's CDR3 is CASSRPSAGAGETQYF. The CDR3 DNA reads TGTGCCAGCAGCCGACCCTCAGCGGGGGCCGGGGAGACCCAGTACTTC. The chain is built from TRBV7-9 and TRBJ2-5; TRBD2 agrees at 8 bases. The germline gives CDR1 SEHNR, CDR2 FQNEAQ (reference sequence). With 5 bases clipped from V and 5 bases from J, the junction kept 13 bases outside the gene matches. The CDR3 has 16 amino acids.

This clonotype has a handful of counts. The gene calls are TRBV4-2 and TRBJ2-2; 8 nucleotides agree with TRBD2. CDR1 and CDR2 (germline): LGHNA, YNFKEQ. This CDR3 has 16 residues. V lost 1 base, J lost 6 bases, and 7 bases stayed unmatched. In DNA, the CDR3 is TGTGCCAGCAGCCAAGGGGCGGGGGGCATGGCCGGGGAGCTGTTTTTT. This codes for CASSQGAGGMAGELFF.

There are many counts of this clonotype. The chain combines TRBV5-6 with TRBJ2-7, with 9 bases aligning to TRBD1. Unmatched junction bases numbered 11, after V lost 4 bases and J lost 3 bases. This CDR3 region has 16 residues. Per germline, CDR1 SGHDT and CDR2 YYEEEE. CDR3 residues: CASSTGSGTGLYEQYF. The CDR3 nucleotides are TGTGCCAGCAGCACGGGTTCCGGGACAGGGCTCTACGAGCAGTACTTC.

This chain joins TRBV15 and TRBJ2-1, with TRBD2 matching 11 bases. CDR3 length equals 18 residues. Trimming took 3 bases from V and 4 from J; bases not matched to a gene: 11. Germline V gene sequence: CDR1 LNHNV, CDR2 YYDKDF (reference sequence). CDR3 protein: CATSSDTSGGTTYNEQFF. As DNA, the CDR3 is TGTGCCACCAGCAGTGATACTAGCGGGGGCACCACTTACAATGAGCAGTTCTTC.

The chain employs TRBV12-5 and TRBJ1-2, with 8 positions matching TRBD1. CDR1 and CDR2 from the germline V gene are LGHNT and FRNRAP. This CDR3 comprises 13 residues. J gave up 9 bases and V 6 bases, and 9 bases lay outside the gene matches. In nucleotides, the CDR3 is TGTGCTAGTGGCCGTGGGACAGGCAAACGCTACACCTTC. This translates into CASGRGTGKRYTF.